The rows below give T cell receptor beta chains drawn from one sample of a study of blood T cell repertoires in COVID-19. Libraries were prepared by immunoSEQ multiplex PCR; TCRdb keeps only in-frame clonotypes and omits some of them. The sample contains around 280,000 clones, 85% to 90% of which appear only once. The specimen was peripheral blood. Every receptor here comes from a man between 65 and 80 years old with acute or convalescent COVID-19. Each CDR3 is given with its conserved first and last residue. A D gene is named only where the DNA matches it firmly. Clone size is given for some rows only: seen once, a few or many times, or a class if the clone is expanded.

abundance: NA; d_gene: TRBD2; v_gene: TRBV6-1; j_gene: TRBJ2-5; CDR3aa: CASSVQREGLSRGETQYF; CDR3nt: TGTGCCAGCAGTGTCCAGCGGGAGGGATTAAGTAGGGGGGAGACCCAGTACTTC
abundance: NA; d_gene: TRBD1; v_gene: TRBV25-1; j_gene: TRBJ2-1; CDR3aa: CASSEILQGANNEQFF; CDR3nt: TGTGCCAGCAGTGAAATATTACAGGGGGCAAATAATGAGCAGTTCTTC
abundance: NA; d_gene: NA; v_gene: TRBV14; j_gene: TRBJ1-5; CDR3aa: CASSQSRSQPQHF; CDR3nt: TGTGCCAGCAGCCAATCTAGATCTCAGCCCCAGCATTTT
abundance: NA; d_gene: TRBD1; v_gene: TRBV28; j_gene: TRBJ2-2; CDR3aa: CASRRAGTGDTGELFF; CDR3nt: TGTGCCAGCAGACGGGCCGGGACAGGGGACACCGGGGAGCTGTTTTTT
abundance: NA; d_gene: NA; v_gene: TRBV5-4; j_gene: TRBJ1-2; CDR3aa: CASSYAADYGYTF; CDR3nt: TGTGCCAGTTCCTACGCGGCAGACTATGGCTACACCTTC
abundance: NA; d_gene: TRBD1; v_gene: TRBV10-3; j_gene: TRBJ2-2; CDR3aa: CAIRADRAGNTGELFF; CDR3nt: TGTGCCATCAGGGCCGACAGGGCCGGGAACACCGGGGAGCTGTTTTTT
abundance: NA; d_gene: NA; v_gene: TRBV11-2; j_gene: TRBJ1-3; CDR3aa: CASSLGATSSGNTIYF; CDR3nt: TGTGCCAGCAGCTTAGGGGCCACAAGTTCTGGAAACACCATATATTTT
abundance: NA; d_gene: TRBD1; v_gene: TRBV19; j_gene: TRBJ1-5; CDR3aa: CASSISRRQGYNQPQHF; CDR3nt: TGTGCCAGTAGTATTTCTAGAAGACAGGGTTACAATCAGCCCCAGCATTTT
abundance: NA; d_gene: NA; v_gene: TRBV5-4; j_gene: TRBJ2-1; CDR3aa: CASSLTSGNEQFF; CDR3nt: TGTGCCAGCAGCTTGACCAGCGGGAATGAGCAGTTCTTC
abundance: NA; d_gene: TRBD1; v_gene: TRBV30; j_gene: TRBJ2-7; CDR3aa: CAWSPGQGYEQYF; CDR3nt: TGTGCCTGGAGTCCCGGACAGGGTTACGAGCAGTACTTC
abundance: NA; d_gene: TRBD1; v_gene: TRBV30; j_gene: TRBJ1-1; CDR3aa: CAWGTGVSGTEAFF; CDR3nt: TGTGCCTGGGGGACAGGGGTAAGTGGCACTGAAGCTTTCTTT
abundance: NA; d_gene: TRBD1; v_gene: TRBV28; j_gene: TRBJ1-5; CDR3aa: CASRRQGGGNQPQHF; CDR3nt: TGTGCCAGCAGAAGACAGGGCGGGGGCAATCAGCCCCAGCATTTT
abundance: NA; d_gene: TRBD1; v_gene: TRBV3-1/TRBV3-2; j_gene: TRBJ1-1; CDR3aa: CASSHRRGPMNTEAFF; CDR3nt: TGTGCCAGCAGCCACCGCAGGGGGCCCATGAACACTGAAGCTTTCTTT
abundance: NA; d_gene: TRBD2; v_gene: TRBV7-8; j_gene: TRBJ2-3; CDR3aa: CASSLISGTIPTDTQYF; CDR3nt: TGTGCCAGCAGCTTAATCTCCGGGACTATACCCACAGATACGCAGTATTTT
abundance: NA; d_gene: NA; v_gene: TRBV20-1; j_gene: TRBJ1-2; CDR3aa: CSAPTGFGYTF; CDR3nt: TGCAGTGCCCCGACCGGGTTTGGCTACACCTTC
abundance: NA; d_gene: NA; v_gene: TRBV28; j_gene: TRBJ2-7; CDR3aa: CASSLSPAGQTYEQYF; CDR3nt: TGTGCCAGCAGTTTATCCCCCGCGGGGCAAACCTACGAGCAGTACTTC
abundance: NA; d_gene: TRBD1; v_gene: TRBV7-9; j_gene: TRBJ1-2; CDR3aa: CASSSGQNYYGYTF; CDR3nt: TGTGCCAGCAGCTCGGGACAGAACTACTATGGCTACACCTTC
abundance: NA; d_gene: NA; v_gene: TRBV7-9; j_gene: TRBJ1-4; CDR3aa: CASSLQTGPNEKLFF; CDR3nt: TGTGCCAGCAGCCTCCAGACAGGTCCTAATGAAAAACTGTTTTTT
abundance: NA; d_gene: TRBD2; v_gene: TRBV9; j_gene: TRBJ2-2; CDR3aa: CASSVYSGTSYTGGELFF; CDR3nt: TGTGCCAGCAGCGTATATAGCGGGACTAGCTATACCGGCGGGGAGCTGTTTTTT
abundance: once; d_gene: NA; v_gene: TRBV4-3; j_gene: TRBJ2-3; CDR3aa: CASSRGTAGTDTQYF; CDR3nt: TGCGCCAGCAGCCGCGGGACAGCGGGCACAGATACGCAGTATTTT
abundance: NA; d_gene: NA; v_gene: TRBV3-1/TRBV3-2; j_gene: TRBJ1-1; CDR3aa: CASQQRDLNTEAFF; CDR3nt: TGTGCCAGCCAGCAAAGAGACTTGAACACTGAAGCTTTCTTT
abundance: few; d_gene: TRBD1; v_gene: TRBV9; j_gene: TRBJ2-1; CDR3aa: CASSAGTDVYNEQFF; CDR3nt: TGTGCCAGCAGCGCAGGGACAGATGTATACAATGAGCAGTTCTTC
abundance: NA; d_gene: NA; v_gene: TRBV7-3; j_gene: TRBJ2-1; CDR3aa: CASSEGTGEQFF; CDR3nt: TGTGCCAGCAGCGAGGGAACTGGTGAGCAGTTCTTC
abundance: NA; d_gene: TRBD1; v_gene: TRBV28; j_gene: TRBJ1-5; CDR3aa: CASSLGGTGSSKPQHF; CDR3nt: TGTGCCAGCAGTTTGGGGGGGACAGGGTCATCTAAGCCCCAGCATTTT
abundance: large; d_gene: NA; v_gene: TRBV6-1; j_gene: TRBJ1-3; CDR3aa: CASSDGVSGNTIYF; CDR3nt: TGTGCCAGCAGTGACGGGGTCTCTGGAAACACCATATATTTT
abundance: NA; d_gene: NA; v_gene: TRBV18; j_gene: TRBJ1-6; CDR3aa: CASSPPSHSSPLHF; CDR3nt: TGTGCCAGCTCACCGCCCTCCCACTCTTCACCCCTCCACTTT
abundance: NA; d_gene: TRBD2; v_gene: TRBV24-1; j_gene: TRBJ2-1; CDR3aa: CATSGGGTSGGYNEQFF; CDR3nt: TGTGCCACCAGCGGGGGAGGGACTAGCGGTGGCTACAATGAGCAGTTCTTC
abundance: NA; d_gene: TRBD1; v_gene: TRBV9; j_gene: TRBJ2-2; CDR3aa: CASSETGGLNTGELFF; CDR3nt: TGTGCCAGCAGCGAGACAGGGGGTTTGAACACCGGGGAGCTGTTTTTT
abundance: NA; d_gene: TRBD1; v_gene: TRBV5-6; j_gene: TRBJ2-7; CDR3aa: CASSFPGQGVFYEQYF; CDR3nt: TGTGCCAGCAGCTTTCCGGGACAGGGGGTATTCTACGAGCAGTACTTC
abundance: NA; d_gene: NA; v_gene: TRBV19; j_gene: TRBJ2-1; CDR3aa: CAVAGDNEQFF; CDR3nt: TGTGCCGTTGCGGGCGACAATGAGCAGTTCTTC
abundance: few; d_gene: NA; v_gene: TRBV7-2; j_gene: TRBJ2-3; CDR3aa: CASSLAGLVAGDTQYF; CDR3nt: TGTGCCAGCAGCTTAGCCGGTTTAGTTGCTGGAGATACGCAGTATTTT
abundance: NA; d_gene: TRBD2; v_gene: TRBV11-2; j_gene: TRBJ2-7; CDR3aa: CASSGRLAGGDYEQYF; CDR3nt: TGTGCCAGCAGCGGCCGACTAGCGGGAGGAGATTACGAGCAGTACTTC
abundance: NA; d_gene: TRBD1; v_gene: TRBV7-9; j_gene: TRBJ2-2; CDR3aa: CASSLSGQTGELFF; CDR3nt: TGTGCCAGCAGCTTATCGGGACAGACCGGGGAGCTGTTTTTT
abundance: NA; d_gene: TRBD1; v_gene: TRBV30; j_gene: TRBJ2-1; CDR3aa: CAWRRQGNYNEQFF; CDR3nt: TGTGCCTGGAGGAGACAGGGGAACTACAATGAGCAGTTCTTC
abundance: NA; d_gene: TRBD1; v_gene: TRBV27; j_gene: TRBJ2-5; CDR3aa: CASSFSGQGGLETQYF; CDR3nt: TGTGCCAGCAGTTTCTCCGGACAGGGGGGGTTGGAGACCCAGTACTTC
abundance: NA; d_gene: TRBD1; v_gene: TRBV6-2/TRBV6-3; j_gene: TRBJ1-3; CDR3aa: CASSKALETGTGNTIYF; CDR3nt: TGTGCCAGCAGTAAAGCACTGGAGACAGGGACCGGAAACACCATATATTTT
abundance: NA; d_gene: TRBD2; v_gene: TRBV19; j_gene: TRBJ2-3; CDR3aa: CASLAGGQTDTQYF; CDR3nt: TGTGCCAGCCTAGCGGGAGGGCAAACAGATACGCAGTATTTT
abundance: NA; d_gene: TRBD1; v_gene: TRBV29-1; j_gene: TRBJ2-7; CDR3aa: CSYGQGYEQYF; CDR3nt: TGCAGCTATGGACAGGGTTACGAGCAGTACTTC
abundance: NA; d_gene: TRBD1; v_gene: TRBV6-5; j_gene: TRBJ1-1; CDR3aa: CASRLTGISEAFF; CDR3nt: TGTGCCAGCAGACTGACAGGGATCAGTGAAGCTTTCTTT
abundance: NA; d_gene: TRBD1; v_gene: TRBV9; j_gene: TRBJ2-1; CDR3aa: CASSYVQGDNEQFF; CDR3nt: TGTGCCAGCAGCTATGTACAGGGGGACAATGAGCAGTTCTTC
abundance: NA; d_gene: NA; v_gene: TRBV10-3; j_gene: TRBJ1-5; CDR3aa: CAISESTGRDQPQHF; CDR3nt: TGTGCCATCAGTGAGTCGACCGGGAGGGATCAGCCCCAGCATTTT
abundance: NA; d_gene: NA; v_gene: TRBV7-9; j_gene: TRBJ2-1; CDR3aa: CASSLVLDNEQFF; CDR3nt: TGTGCCAGCAGCTTAGTCTTAGACAATGAGCAGTTCTTC